This entry features one T cell receptor beta chain sequence. The assay was immunoSEQ multiplex PCR, and TCRdb's table has in-frame clones only and misses some. The sample has 700,000 or so clones, around 85% seen once. This sample stems from a study of shared T cell receptors in the human thymus. This CDR3 is built from 15 residues. After removal of 6 bases from V and 11 bases from J, the junction contained 17 bases not matched to a gene. CDR1 and CDR2 from the germline V gene are SNHLY and FYNNEI. The same data also contributed to another study, on human thymus T cells. This second study notes: Infants served as donors; they were healthy and Finnish and were having corrective surgery for congenital heart defects. Corrective cardiac operations yielded the resected thymus tissue. In thymic and blood repertoires alike, V and J usage looked biased. In unrelated individuals, thymic repertoires overlapped highly, according to related research.

The receptor was derived from a girl under two years old with a congenital heart defect. Material: thymocytes. The chain links TRBV2 to TRBJ1-1; 8 bases line up with TRBD1. The CDR3: CASRSPWTGRTPAFF. DNA for the CDR3: TGTGCCAGCAGGTCACCCTGGACAGGGAGGACGCCTGCTTTCTTT.